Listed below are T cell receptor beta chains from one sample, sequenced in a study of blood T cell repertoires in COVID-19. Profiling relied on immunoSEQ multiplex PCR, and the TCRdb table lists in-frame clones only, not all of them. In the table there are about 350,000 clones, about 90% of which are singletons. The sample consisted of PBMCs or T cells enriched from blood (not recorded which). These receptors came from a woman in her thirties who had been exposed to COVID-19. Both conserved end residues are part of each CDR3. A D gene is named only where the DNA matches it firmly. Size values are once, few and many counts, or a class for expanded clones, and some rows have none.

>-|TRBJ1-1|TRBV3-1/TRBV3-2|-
CASSQSGEAFF
TGTGCCAGCAGCCAATCGGGTGAAGCTTTCTTT
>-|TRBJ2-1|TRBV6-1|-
CASSENRVKPYNEQFF
TGTGCCAGCAGTGAAAACAGGGTTAAACCCTACAATGAGCAGTTCTTC
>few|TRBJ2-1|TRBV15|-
CASGHLSSYNEQFF
TGTGCCAGCGGACACCTGAGCTCCTACAATGAGCAGTTCTTC
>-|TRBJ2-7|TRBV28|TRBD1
CASSPRTGGVASRYEQYF
TGTGCCAGCAGCCCTCGGACAGGGGGGGTGGCGAGTCGGTACGAGCAGTACTTC
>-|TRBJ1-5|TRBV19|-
CASSQRGGLGQPQHF
TGTGCCAGTAGTCAGAGGGGGGGTTTAGGTCAGCCCCAGCATTTT
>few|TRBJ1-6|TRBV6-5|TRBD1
CASIIGQEGSSPLHF
TGTGCCAGCATTATAGGACAGGAGGGTAGTTCACCCCTCCACTTT
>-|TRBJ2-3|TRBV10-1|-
CASSDGFSTVTDTQYF
TGCGCCAGCAGTGATGGTTTCTCAACGGTCACAGATACGCAGTATTTT
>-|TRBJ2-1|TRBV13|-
CASSSPTGNEQFF
TGTGCCAGCAGCTCCCCGACTGGCAATGAGCAGTTCTTC
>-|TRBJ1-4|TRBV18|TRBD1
CASSYDRRGRGEKLFF
TGTGCCAGCTCGTACGACAGGAGGGGGCGAGGGGAAAAACTGTTTTTT
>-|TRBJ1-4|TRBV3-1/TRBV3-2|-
CASSYGGSGEKLFF
TGTGCCAGCAGCTATGGAGGGAGCGGTGAAAAACTGTTTTTT
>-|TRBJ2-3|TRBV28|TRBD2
CASRTPSGGADTQYF
TGTGCCAGCAGAACTCCCTCGGGGGGGGCGGATACGCAGTATTTT
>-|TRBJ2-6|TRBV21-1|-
CASSQPPRDVAGQGPGGANVLTF
TGTGCCAGCAGCCAGCCGCCCCGCGATGTCGCCGGACAGGGCCCCGGAGGGGCCAACGTCCTGACTTTC
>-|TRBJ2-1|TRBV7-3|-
CASSLTRLYNEQFF
TGTGCCAGCAGCTTAACGCGTCTTTACAATGAGCAGTTCTTC
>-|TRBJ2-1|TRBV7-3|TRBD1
CASSLLPGQVSRNEQFF
TGTGCCAGCAGCCTACTACCGGGACAGGTATCTCGCAATGAGCAGTTCTTC
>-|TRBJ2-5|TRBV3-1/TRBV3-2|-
CASRWRQTQETQYF
TGTGCCAGCAGATGGCGACAAACACAAGAGACCCAGTACTTC
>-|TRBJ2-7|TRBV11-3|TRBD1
CASSLGVGQGTYEQYF
TGTGCCAGCAGCTTAGGGGTGGGACAGGGGACCTACGAGCAGTACTTC
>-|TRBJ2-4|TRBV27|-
CASTALEAGKNIQYF
TGTGCCAGCACTGCGCTTGAGGCGGGCAAAAACATTCAGTACTTC
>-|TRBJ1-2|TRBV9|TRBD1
CASSANSGTGGDGYTF
TGTGCCAGCAGCGCAAACTCCGGGACAGGGGGCGACGGCTACACCTTC
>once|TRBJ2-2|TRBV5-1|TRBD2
CASSSQGLAGESGELFF
TGCGCCAGCAGCTCACAGGGACTAGCGGGAGAGAGCGGGGAGCTGTTTTTT
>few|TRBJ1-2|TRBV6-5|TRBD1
CASTPGGQGPRGYTF
TGTGCCAGCACCCCAGGGGGACAGGGGCCTCGGGGCTACACCTTC
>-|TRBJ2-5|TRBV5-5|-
CASSLERQSQETQYF
TGTGCCAGCAGCTTGGAGCGACAGAGTCAAGAGACCCAGTACTTC
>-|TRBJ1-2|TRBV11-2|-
CASTLGGGSGYTF
TGTGCCAGCACTTTAGGGGGAGGGAGCGGCTACACCTTC
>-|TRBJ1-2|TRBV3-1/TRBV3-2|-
CASSQDPSGTRLYGYTF
TGTGCCAGCAGCCAAGACCCCTCGGGGACTCGGCTGTATGGCTACACCTTC
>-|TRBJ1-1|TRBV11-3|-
CASSFQMNTEAFF
TGTGCCAGCAGCTTTCAGATGAACACTGAAGCTTTCTTT
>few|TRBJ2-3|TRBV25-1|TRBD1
CASSEFGTGGLGGQYF
TGTGCCAGCAGTGAATTCGGGACAGGGGGACTAGGAGGGCAGTATTTT
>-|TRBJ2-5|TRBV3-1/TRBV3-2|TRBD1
CASSQGGRGPETQYF
TGTGCCAGCAGCCAAGGTGGCAGGGGGCCGGAGACCCAGTACTTC
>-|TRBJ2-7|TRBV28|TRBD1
CASSKRDRVSYEQYF
TGTGCCAGCAGTAAGCGGGACAGGGTCTCCTACGAGCAGTACTTC
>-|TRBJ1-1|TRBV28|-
CASSFSGRVVNTEAFF
TGTGCCAGCAGTTTTAGCGGGAGAGTTGTGAACACTGAAGCTTTCTTT
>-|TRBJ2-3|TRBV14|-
CASSPLRVLGTDTQYF
TGTGCCAGCAGCCCCTTGAGGGTTCTAGGTACAGATACGCAGTATTTT
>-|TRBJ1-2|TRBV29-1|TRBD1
CSVNDRGDYGYTF
TGCAGCGTCAACGACAGGGGCGACTATGGCTACACCTTC
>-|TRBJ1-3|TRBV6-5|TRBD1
CATLPTGGPGNTIYF
TGTGCCACCCTTCCGACAGGGGGCCCTGGAAACACCATATATTTT
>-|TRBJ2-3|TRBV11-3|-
CASSPSQGSTDTQYF
TGTGCCAGCAGCCCCTCCCAGGGGAGTACAGATACGCAGTATTTT
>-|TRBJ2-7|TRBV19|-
CASSTHRKTASYEQYF
TGTGCCAGTAGTACACACAGGAAGACCGCCTCCTACGAGCAGTACTTC
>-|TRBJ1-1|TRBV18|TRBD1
CASSPQGADTEAFF
TGTGCCAGCTCACCACAGGGGGCGGACACTGAAGCTTTCTTT
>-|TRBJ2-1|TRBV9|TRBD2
CASSGGGASGRNEQFF
TGTGCCAGCAGCGGAGGGGGGGCTAGCGGGAGGAATGAGCAGTTCTTC
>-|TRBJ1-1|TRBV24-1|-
CATSDLRQENTEAFF
TGTGCCACCAGTGATTTGCGACAGGAGAACACTGAAGCTTTCTTT
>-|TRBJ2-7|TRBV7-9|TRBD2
CASSLALADTYEQYF
TGTGCCAGCAGCTTAGCGCTAGCGGACACCTACGAGCAGTACTTC
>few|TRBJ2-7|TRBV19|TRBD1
CASGTGPSYEQYF
TGTGCCAGCGGGACAGGGCCTTCCTACGAGCAGTACTTC
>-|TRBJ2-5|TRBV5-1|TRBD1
CASSLGDRGQETQYF
TGCGCCAGCAGCTTGGGGGACAGGGGTCAAGAGACCCAGTACTTC
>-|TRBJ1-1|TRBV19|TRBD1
CASSIGQGLFLNTEAFF
TGTGCCAGTAGTATAGGACAGGGCCTGTTTTTGAACACTGAAGCTTTCTTT